This T cell receptor (beta chain) is drawn from a study of preoperative IRX-2 immunotherapy in early breast cancer. The CDR3 is 13 amino acids long, termini counted. From germline, CDR1 is MNHGY and CDR2 SAAAGT. With regard to this clone: A read error is likely, as this CDR3 ends without the conserved phenylalanine or tryptophan. It is unclear where the CDR3 begins or ends on the DNA, so no DNA is shown, and the CDR3 is as TCRdb lists it.

Treatment denoted: preoperative locoregional IRX-2 cytokine immunotherapy. Samples came from a phase Ib trial of preoperative locoregional IRX-2 cytokine immunotherapy. The assay was immunoSEQ multiplex PCR, and TCRdb's table has in-frame clones only and misses some. Of roughly 5,300 clones listed, approximately 70% are singletons. The chain recombines TRBV6-8 with TRBJ1-2; TRBD1, the D gene given by the table, was not confirmed from the DNA. The clonotype was recovered from a human donor with breast cancer. This specimen was tumor tissue, taken before IRX-2 immunotherapy. The CDR3 loop reads CASSSHPLGQTLR.